The 30 T cell receptor beta chains listed next were all sequenced from one sample in a study of blood T cell repertoires in COVID-19. Profiling relied on immunoSEQ multiplex PCR, and the TCRdb table lists in-frame clones only, not all of them. The sample shows 200,000 to 250,000 clones, about 87% of them seen only once. The sample consisted of PBMCs or T cells enriched from blood (not recorded which). These receptors all come from a woman aged 25 to 45 who had been exposed to COVID-19.

This clone was counted between two and nine times. The chain is built from TRBV18 and TRBJ2-1; 8 bases fit TRBD2. The V gene end was trimmed by 3 bases and the J gene end by 1 base; junction bases not matched to a gene: 5. In germline, CDR1 is KGHSH, CDR2 LQKENI. The CDR3 loop spans 16 amino acids. Here the CDR3 DNA reads TGTGCCAGCTCACCCGCACTAGCGGAATCCTACAATGAGCAGTTCTTC. It encodes CASSPALAESYNEQFF.

J is TRBJ1-3 and V is TRBV19, with 7 bases fitting TRBD1. V shed 6 bases, J shed 4 bases, and the junction held 9 bases outside the gene matches. Germline assignment: CDR1 LNHDA and CDR2 SQIVND (reference sequence). The CDR3 runs 15 residues. This CDR3 is CASSSSGTAGNTIYF. DNA of the CDR3: TGTGCCAGTAGCTCTTCCGGGACAGCGGGAAACACCATATATTTT.

CDR3 sequence (DNA): TGTGCCAGCAGTTACCGAGGACTGAACGAGCAGTTCTTC. Translated: CASSYRGLNEQFF. The chain couples TRBV6-5 to TRBJ2-1; possible D gene TRBD2, 5 bases. This CDR3 comprises 13 residues. In germline, CDR1 is MNHEY, CDR2 SVGAGI. V gave up 2 bases and J gave up 10 bases, with 12 bases separating them.

J is TRBJ2-1 and V is TRBV21-1; TRBD1 was called by the table and not checked on the DNA. TRBV21-1 is shown as a pseudogene. CDR3 length equals 17 residues. For the CDR3, the DNA is TGTGCCAGCAGCAACCCCCCCCGGACAGGGGCCCCGGGTGAGCAGTTCTTC. This sequence encodes CASSNPPRTGAPGEQFF.

The chain recombines TRBV5-5 with TRBJ1-3; TRBD1 agrees at 8 bases. CDR1 SGHKS and CDR2 YYEKEE come from the germline V gene (reference sequence). The length of the CDR3 is 15 residues. The J segment lost 2 bases and the V segment lost 1 base, leaving 2 bases of the junction unmatched. The CDR3 region is CASSLSRGPGNTIYF. The CDR3 DNA is TGTGCCAGCAGCTTGAGCAGGGGGCCTGGAAACACCATATATTTT.

V usage is TRBV27 and J usage is TRBJ2-7; 7 bases match TRBD2. The germline V gene has CDR1 MNHEY and CDR2 SMNVEV (reference sequence). The junction had 2 bases not matched to a gene; V was cut back by 3 bases and J by 6 bases. The CDR3 length is 12 residues. The CDR3 sequence is CASSLGGSEQYF. CDR3 bases: TGTGCCAGCAGTTTGGGGGGGAGCGAGCAGTACTTC.

The gene calls are TRBV28 and TRBJ2-3; 9 bases map to TRBD1. The CDR3 sequence is 17 residues long. J gave up 0 bases and V 10 bases, and 14 bases lay outside the gene matches. The germline V gene has CDR1 MDHEN and CDR2 SYDVKM. CDR3 nucleotide sequence: TGTGCCACCGACCGGGACAGGGTCTTTTCTAGCACAGATACGCAGTATTTT. Amino acids: CATDRDRVFSSTDTQYF.

The chain carries TRBV28 and TRBJ1-1; D is ambiguous. The V and J ends lost 3 bases and 0 bases respectively, with 8 bases between them. There are 14 residues in the CDR3. CDR1 is MDHEN and CDR2 is SYDVKM in the germline V gene. The DNA for the CDR3 is TGTGCCAGCAGTTTTTCCGGGGTGAACACTGAAGCTTTCTTT. Amino acid sequence: CASSFSGVNTEAFF.

V usage is TRBV24-1 and J usage is TRBJ2-1; 10 positions match TRBD1. Germline V lookup: CDR1 KGHDR, CDR2 SFDVKD. V trimming: 3 bases; J trimming: 9 bases; junction bases outside the gene matches: 10. The length of the CDR3 is 16 residues. CDR3 nucleotides: TGTGCCACCAGTGATACCCACGGGACAGGGGTGACTGAGCAGTTCTTC. It translates to CATSDTHGTGVTEQFF.

J is TRBJ1-5 and V is TRBV2, with D possibly matching TRBD1 (5 bases). CDR1 SNHLY and CDR2 FYNNEI come from the germline V gene. Trimming left V 4 bases short and J 3 bases short, with 13 bases between. This CDR3 comprises 15 residues. The CDR3 protein is CASSAGRQNNQPQHF. The CDR3 nucleotides are TGTGCCAGCAGTGCAGGGCGGCAAAACAATCAGCCCCAGCATTTT.

The chain has TRBV27 and TRBJ2-7; D gene unclear. Germline CDR1 reads MNHEY; CDR2 reads SMNVEV (reference sequence). Trimming took 0 bases from V and 5 from J, leaving 8 bases between them. CDR3 size: 13 residues. The CDR3 bases are TGTGCCAGCAGTTTATCGCCGCGCAACGAGCAGTACTTC. This codes for CASSLSPRNEQYF.

The chain has TRBV9 and TRBJ2-2, with 9 positions matching TRBD2. Germline lookup yields CDR1 SGDLS and CDR2 YYNGEE. V lost 6 bases to trimming and J lost 4 bases; unmatched junction nucleotides: 7. CDR3 length: 15 amino acids. CDR3 in amino acids: CASNRREGPTGELFF. CDR3 sequence (DNA): TGTGCCAGCAACAGGCGGGAGGGCCCCACCGGGGAGCTGTTTTTT.

In regard to this clone: The germline gene is not matched at one end of the junction; a read error may be the cause. The rearrangement links TRBV12-3 or TRBV12-4 to TRBJ1-3; TRBD1 is a possible D gene (5 bases). CDR3 length: 12 residues. The CDR3 here is CASSLGDSFIIF. CDR3 sequence (DNA): TGTGCCAGCAGTTTGGGTGACAGCTTCATTATTTTT.

The chain employs TRBV5-1 and TRBJ2-1; TRBD1 might be the D (6 bases). V lost 2 bases to trimming and J lost 0 bases, with 15 bases between them. This CDR3 comprises 17 residues. CDR1 and CDR2 (germline): SGHRS, YFSETQ. This CDR3 reads CASSLRQAGVSYNEQFF. CDR3 bases: TGCGCCAGCAGCTTACGACAGGCCGGAGTCTCCTACAATGAGCAGTTCTTC.

This rearrangement joins TRBV28 to TRBJ1-5; D not certain. V lost 3 bases and J 2 bases, leaving 5 bases between the germline ends. The germline V gene has CDR1 MDHEN and CDR2 SYDVKM. CDR3 size: 13 residues. The CDR3 DNA sequence: TGTGCCAGCAGTTTTGTAGGCAATCAGCCCCAGCATTTT. Translated, it gives CASSFVGNQPQHF.

The chain joins TRBV9 to TRBJ1-6; 9 nucleotides agree with TRBD1. The CDR3 length is 17 residues. J lost 7 bases, V lost 4 bases, and 12 bases had no gene match. CDR1 and CDR2 from the germline V gene are SGDLS and YYNGEE. DNA of the CDR3: TGTGCCAGCAGCTTACGAAAGGACAGGGGAAAGAATTCACCCCTCCACTTT. This translates into CASSLRKDRGKNSPLHF.

This clone has a handful of counts. The V and J genes are TRBV28 and TRBJ2-7; 9 bases fit TRBD1. CDR1 is MDHEN and CDR2 is SYDVKM in the germline V gene. The CDR3 is 15 residues long. J lost 12 bases, V lost 3 bases, and 15 bases had no gene match. This chain's CDR3 is CASSLSGTGLVIRYF. The CDR3 DNA reads as TGTGCCAGCAGTTTGTCCGGGACAGGGCTTGTTATTCGGTACTTC.

The chain couples TRBV10-3 to TRBJ1-2; D is undetermined. Trimming cost V 5 bases and J 4 bases, with 8 bases left between them. Per germline, CDR1 ENHRY and CDR2 SYGVKD. CDR3 length: 12 amino acids. The DNA for the CDR3 is TGTGCCATCAGTATCTACAGCTATGGCTACACCTTC. Residues: CAISIYSYGYTF.

The V and J genes are TRBV6-5 and TRBJ2-7; D might be TRBD1 (6 bases). CDR1 and CDR2 (germline): MNHEY, SVGAGI. The V end lost 1 base, the J end lost 6 bases, and 10 bases lay between the germline ends. The CDR3 is 13 residues long. The CDR3 reads CASSYWGLGEQYF. CDR3 bases: TGTGCCAGCAGTTACTGGGGGCTGGGCGAGCAGTACTTC.

The chain combines TRBV23-1 with TRBJ2-2; D is perhaps TRBD2 (5 bases). TRBV23-1 is recorded as an ORF, its role being uncertain. With 0 bases removed from V and 0 bases from J, the gap between germline ends came to 20 bases. This CDR3 region has 20 residues. CDR3 DNA sequence: TGCGCCAGCAGTCAATCGGCAGGCGCCGACTATTTCGCGAACACCGGGGAGCTGTTTTTT. It yields the protein CASSQSAGADYFANTGELFF.

This clone was counted a single time. This sequence joins TRBV19 and TRBJ2-7; TRBD2 aligns across 14 bases. After removal of 0 bases from V and 9 bases from J, the junction contained 7 bases not matched to a gene. CDR3 length: 16 amino acids. CDR1 is LNHDA, CDR2 SQIVND, per germline (reference sequence). CDR3 sequence: CASSIEGTSGRGVQYF. CDR3 bases: TGTGCCAGTAGTATAGAGGGGACTAGCGGGAGAGGCGTGCAGTACTTC.

The CDR3 DNA is TGTGCCAGCAGCGTAGCGGCGGCGAGCCAAGAGACCCAGTACTTC. It codes for CASSVAAASQETQYF. The chain is built from TRBV9 and TRBJ2-5, with D hard to call. Germline V gene sequence: CDR1 SGDLS, CDR2 YYNGEE. The CDR3 length is 15 residues. Deletions cut 0 bases from V and 1 base from J, with 10 bases between.

This rearrangement joins TRBV29-1 to TRBJ2-1, with 7 nucleotides matching TRBD1. Per the germline V gene, CDR1 is SQVTM and CDR2 is ANQGSEA. This CDR3 comprises 15 residues. V was clipped by 3 bases and J by 5 bases; unmatched bases: 10. The CDR3 protein is CSVEYLGQVNNEQFF. CDR3 nucleotide sequence: TGCAGCGTTGAGTATCTCGGACAGGTAAACAATGAGCAGTTCTTC.

The chain combines TRBV19 with TRBJ1-1; D is undetermined. Germline V gene lookup returns CDR1 LNHDA and CDR2 SQIVND (reference sequence). Deletions cut 5 bases from V and 6 bases from J, with 10 bases between. CDR3 size: 12 residues. This CDR3 is CASSRGSAEAFF. The CDR3 bases are TGTGCCAGTAGTCGGGGTAGCGCTGAAGCTTTCTTT.

The chain uses TRBV7-9 and TRBJ2-3; 9 bases map to TRBD1. V was clipped by 0 bases and J by 2 bases; unmatched bases: 9. The CDR3 spans 18 residues. Per germline, CDR1 SEHNR and CDR2 FQNEAQ (reference sequence). This CDR3 reads CASSLAASDRGYTDTQYF. The CDR3 DNA reads as TGTGCCAGCAGCTTAGCGGCTAGTGACAGGGGGTACACAGATACGCAGTATTTT.

V usage is TRBV11-2 and J usage is TRBJ2-1; TRBD2 aligns across 12 bases. The V and J ends lost 2 bases and 1 base, in that order; junction bases with no gene match: 6. Germline CDR1 reads SGHAT; CDR2 reads FQNNGV. The CDR3 sequence is 18 residues long. Written as DNA, the CDR3 is TGTGCCAGCAGCTTACCCCGCGGACTAGCGGGATCCTACAATGAGCAGTTCTTC. As protein: CASSLPRGLAGSYNEQFF.

As concerns this clone: This sample also contains other DNA sequences that code for the same CDR3. The genes are TRBV19 and TRBJ1-1, with D uncertain. The CDR3 covers 13 residues. Trimming removed 5 bases from V and 0 bases from J, with 7 bases in between. Germline values: CDR1 LNHDA, CDR2 SQIVND (reference sequence). The CDR3 protein is CASSSFLNTEAFF. CDR3 DNA: TGTGCCAGTAGTTCCTTTTTGAACACTGAAGCTTTCTTT.

This clone came up once. This chain uses TRBV24-1 with TRBJ2-1; maybe TRBD1 (6 bases). Germline loops: CDR1 KGHDR, CDR2 SFDVKD. The germline V and J ends were trimmed by 2 bases and 2 bases, with 9 bases remaining between them. This CDR3 is 15 amino acids long. The DNA of the CDR3 is TGTGCCACCAGTGATTCACGACAGGCCTACAATGAGCAGTTCTTC. This encodes CATSDSRQAYNEQFF.

V gene TRBV3-1 (or the pseudogene TRBV3-2) combines with J gene TRBJ1-3; D gene ambiguous. The V end was cut by 1 base, the J end by 2 bases, with 3 bases between. The CDR3 extends over 13 amino acids. CDR1 and CDR2 from the germline V gene are LGHDT and YNNKEL (reference sequence). The CDR3 nucleotides read TGTGCCAGCAGCCAAGGAGCTGGAAACACCATATATTTT. As protein: CASSQGAGNTIYF.

The chain joins TRBV7-2 to TRBJ2-6; TRBD1 is a possible D gene (6 bases). V was shortened by 5 bases and J by 1 base, with 18 bases between the two germline ends. Germline CDR1 is SGHTA and CDR2 is FQGNSA. The CDR3 runs 18 residues. The CDR3 DNA follows: TGTGCCAGCAGCCTTTCAGGGGTTGTGGGTTCTGGGGCCAACGTCCTGACTTTC. Translating it yields CASSLSGVVGSGANVLTF.